The 25 T cell receptor beta chains below all came from one sample that was sequenced in a study of neoadjuvant nivolumab and ipilimumab in lung cancer. Data came from immunoSEQ multiplex PCR; TCRdb stores just in-frame clones and leaves some out. The data show approximately 7,000 clones, roughly 83% seen once. The sequencing here drew on tumor tissue, taken after neoadjuvant nivolumab, alone or with ipilimumab, at or shortly before surgery. The receptors were gathered from an adult with non-small cell lung cancer.

CDR3 amino acids: CASSIGISNSNQPQHF. In DNA, the CDR3 is TGTGCCAGTAGTATCGGGATCTCAAATAGCAATCAGCCCCAGCATTTT. The chain couples TRBV19 to TRBJ1-5; no definite D call. There are 16 residues in the CDR3. The V end lost 3 bases, the J end lost 0 bases, and 12 bases lay between the germline ends. Looked up from germline, CDR1 is LNHDA and CDR2 is SQIVND (reference sequence).

This sequence joins TRBV27 and TRBJ2-7; TRBD1 matches at 8 bases. There are 14 residues in the CDR3. After removal of 3 bases from V and 3 bases from J, the junction contained 4 bases not matched to a gene. The germline V gene encodes CDR1 MNHEY and CDR2 SMNVEV (reference sequence). This CDR3 reads CASSFLGQGYEQYF. In nucleotides, the CDR3 is TGTGCCAGCAGTTTTCTTGGACAGGGCTACGAGCAGTACTTC.

The chain has TRBV5-1 and TRBJ2-6; D gene uncertain. There are 15 residues in the CDR3. Trimming removed 4 bases from V and 0 bases from J, with 8 bases in between. CDR1 SGHRS and CDR2 YFSETQ come from the germline V gene. The CDR3 DNA follows: TGCGCCAGCAGCAGAGACGGCTCTGGGGCCAACGTCCTGACTTTC. Protein: CASSRDGSGANVLTF.

The V call is TRBV5-1, the J call TRBJ2-3, with 14 bases aligning to TRBD2. V shed 0 bases and J 3 bases; nucleotides not matched to a gene: 6. The germline V gene encodes CDR1 SGHRS and CDR2 YFSETQ. This CDR3 is built from 18 residues. CDR3 sequence (DNA): TGCGCCAGCAGCTTGGTGACTAGCGGGGGGGCTGGGACAGATACGCAGTATTTT. Translated: CASSLVTSGGAGTDTQYF.

The chain carries TRBV7-2 and TRBJ2-7, with 8 bases lining up with TRBD1. Germline assignment: CDR1 SGHTA and CDR2 FQGNSA. Trimming took 4 bases from V and 3 from J; bases not matched to a gene: 5. The CDR3 loop spans 14 amino acids. DNA for the CDR3: TGTGCCAGCAGCTCCCACAGGGGGGTCTACGAGCAGTACTTC. Its translation is CASSSHRGVYEQYF.

This chain connects TRBV7-7 to TRBJ2-1; D gene unclear. The ends were cut back, 3 bases at V and 2 bases at J, with 5 bases in the middle. Germline loops: CDR1 SSHAT, CDR2 FNYEAQ (reference sequence). The CDR3 consists of 13 residues. In DNA form, the CDR3 reads TGTGCCAGCAGCTTCACCCCCTACAATGAGCAGTTCTTC. Amino acids: CASSFTPYNEQFF.

The chain carries TRBV5-4 and TRBJ1-1, with D hard to call. This CDR3 is built from 16 residues. Germline values: CDR1 SGHNT, CDR2 YYREEE (reference sequence). The V end lost 1 base, the J end lost 0 bases, and 13 bases lay between the germline ends. The CDR3 is CASSLRVGRVNTEAFF. The CDR3 nucleotides read TGTGCCAGCAGCTTGAGAGTAGGACGGGTGAACACTGAAGCTTTCTTT.

This chain links TRBV5-4 with TRBJ1-2; 10 bases line up with TRBD1. The V gene's germline CDR1 is SGHNT and CDR2 YYREEE (reference sequence). V was clipped by 3 bases and J by 6 bases; unmatched bases: 14. The CDR3 spans 17 residues. CDR3 sequence reads: CASSYPHQGQGSNGYTF. The CDR3 nucleotides read TGTGCCAGCAGCTACCCGCATCAGGGACAGGGGAGCAATGGCTACACCTTC.

The CDR3 reads CASSLEDRWNTEAFF. The CDR3 nucleotides read TGCGCCAGCAGCTTGGAAGACAGGTGGAACACTGAAGCTTTCTTT. The chain is built from TRBV5-1 and TRBJ1-1; D might be TRBD1 (6 bases). Germline V gives CDR1 SGHRS, CDR2 YFSETQ. V was shortened by 0 bases and J by 1 base, with 10 bases between the two germline ends. CDR3 length: 15 residues.

The rearrangement links TRBV10-3 to TRBJ1-2, with D maybe TRBD1 (5 bases). V lost 0 bases, J lost 8 bases, and 13 bases lay in between. This CDR3 is built from 14 residues. Germline CDR1 and CDR2: ENHRY and SYGVKD. For the CDR3, the DNA is TGTGCCATCAGTGAGTCGGGCGGAGGGGAGGGCTACACCTTC. Translation gives CAISESGGGEGYTF.

This clone showed up just a few times. The rearrangement links TRBV6-6 to TRBJ2-3; 7 nucleotides align to TRBD2. This CDR3 has 15 residues. V trimming: 2 bases; J trimming: 1 base; junction bases outside the gene matches: 3. Germline assignment: CDR1 MNHNY and CDR2 SVGAGI (reference sequence). The CDR3 nucleotides are TGTGCCAGCAGTTACACGGGGAGGGGCACAGATACGCAGTATTTT. As protein: CASSYTGRGTDTQYF.

The rearrangement links TRBV6-1 to TRBJ2-7; D might be TRBD2 (5 bases). The length of the CDR3 is 15 residues. Germline loops: CDR1 MNHNS, CDR2 SASEGT. V shed 3 bases and J shed 4 bases, with 16 bases lying between them. The DNA for the CDR3 is TGTGCCAGCAGTGACCTCGGGGAAGGTTTTTACGAGCAGTACTTC. Translated, it gives CASSDLGEGFYEQYF.

This clone was counted a few times. The chain uses TRBV5-1 and TRBJ1-5; the match to TRBD1 covers 9 bases. CDR1 and CDR2 (germline): SGHRS, YFSETQ. The CDR3 covers 14 residues. With 0 bases clipped from V and 10 bases from J, the junction kept 5 bases outside the gene matches. The CDR3 here is CASSLGQGGEPQHF. The CDR3 DNA follows: TGCGCCAGCAGCTTGGGACAGGGGGGCGAACCCCAGCATTTT.

The chain combines TRBV10-3 with TRBJ2-5; D remains unclear. The CDR3 spans 11 residues. The germline V gene encodes CDR1 ENHRY and CDR2 SYGVKD. V dropped 2 bases and J dropped 5 bases, with 3 bases sitting between them. CDR3 nucleotide sequence: TGTGCCATCAGTGAGGGGGAGACCCAGTACTTC. It encodes CAISEGETQYF.

V is TRBV7-3 and J is TRBJ2-1; 7 positions agree with TRBD1. Germline assignment: CDR1 SGHTA and CDR2 FQGTGA. The CDR3 consists of 15 residues. The V and J ends lost 5 bases and 5 bases, in that order; junction bases with no gene match: 9. This chain's CDR3 is CASSPTGDGNNEQFF. The DNA for the CDR3 is TGTGCCAGCAGCCCAACAGGGGATGGAAACAATGAGCAGTTCTTC.

V is TRBV5-1 and J is TRBJ1-5; a possible D gene is TRBD1 (5 bases). The germline CDR1 and CDR2 sequences are SGHRS and YFSETQ. The V end lost 4 bases, the J end lost 8 bases, and 13 bases lay between the germline ends. CDR3 size: 13 residues. This CDR3 reads CASSTSPGEPQHF. Here the CDR3 DNA reads TGCGCCAGCAGCACTTCACCGGGGGAGCCCCAGCATTTT.

This clone was observed a single time. The chain is built from TRBV6-5 and TRBJ2-1; D call uncertain. The CDR3 runs to 13 residues. Germline V CDR1 and CDR2: MNHEY, SVGAGI. Trimming pared 5 bases from V and 12 bases from J, leaving 17 bases between. The CDR3 spells CASSAPTATRQFF. In nucleotides, the CDR3 is TGTGCCAGCAGTGCCCCCACGGCGACCCGGCAGTTCTTC.

This clone was seen only a few times. The J gene is TRBJ2-7, the V gene TRBV15; a weak D match, TRBD1 (6 bases). CDR3 length equals 15 residues. Between the trimmed V and J ends, which lost 5 bases and 1 base, there was a span of 15 bases. Germline loops: CDR1 LNHNV, CDR2 YYDKDF (reference sequence). DNA for the CDR3: TGTGCCACCAGCCCGAGACAGGATACATCCTACGAGCAGTACTTC. Amino acids: CATSPRQDTSYEQYF.

The chain joins TRBV25-1 to TRBJ1-6, with 7 nucleotides matching TRBD1. This CDR3 is built from 15 residues. The germline V gene has CDR1 MGHDK and CDR2 SYGVNS. V lost 4 bases, J lost 6 bases, and 6 bases stayed unmatched. This CDR3 is CASSGRRGLNSPLHF. CDR3 sequence (DNA): TGTGCCAGCAGTGGGCGGAGGGGGCTTAATTCACCCCTCCACTTT.

The CDR3: CASSPYGATNEKLFF. For the CDR3, the DNA is TGTGCCAGCTCACCCTACGGTGCAACTAATGAAAAACTGTTTTTT. The J gene is TRBJ1-4, the V gene TRBV18; unclear D gene. Germline V CDR1 and CDR2: KGHSH, LQKENI. Trimming cost V 3 bases and J 0 bases, with 8 bases left between them. This CDR3 has 15 residues.

The chain joins TRBV6-1 to TRBJ1-5, with 7 bases aligning to TRBD1. The V segment lost 6 bases and the J segment 3 bases; nucleotides outside the gene matches: 2. The germline V gene encodes CDR1 MNHNS and CDR2 SASEGT. CDR3 length: 13 amino acids. CDR3 amino acids: CASRQGNNQPQHF. The CDR3 bases are TGTGCCAGCAGACAGGGGAACAATCAGCCCCAGCATTTT.

The chain is built from TRBV10-1 and TRBJ1-1, with D tentatively TRBD1 (5 bases). CDR1 WNHNN and CDR2 SYGVQD come from the germline V gene (reference sequence). CDR3 size: 15 residues. V dropped 2 bases and J dropped 5 bases, with 15 bases sitting between them. CDR3 bases: TGCGCCAGCAGTGAGGGGGGTTCCGGGGGTACTGAAGCTTTCTTT. It is translated as CASSEGGSGGTEAFF.

The chain joins TRBV2 to TRBJ1-2; D gene unclear. CDR1 is SNHLY, CDR2 FYNNEI, per germline. V lost 1 base and J 8 bases, leaving 11 bases between the germline ends. The CDR3 contains 13 residues. CDR3 loop: CASSEGPVGGYTF. The CDR3 nucleotides are TGTGCCAGCAGTGAAGGACCTGTCGGGGGCTACACCTTC.

The chain recombines TRBV11-2 with TRBJ2-5; the match to TRBD2 covers 10 bases. With 1 base clipped from V and 3 bases from J, the junction kept 2 bases outside the gene matches. Germline V CDR1 and CDR2: SGHAT, FQNNGV. This CDR3 is 15 amino acids long. CDR3 sequence (DNA): TGTGCCAGCAGCTTAGGGGGGACTAGCGAAGAGACCCAGTACTTC. This encodes CASSLGGTSEETQYF.

The CDR3 protein is CASSLTDRVFDEQYF. The CDR3 DNA reads TGTGCCAGCAGCTTAACGGACAGGGTCTTCGATGAGCAGTACTTC. The rearrangement links TRBV5-6 to TRBJ2-7; the match to TRBD1 covers 8 bases. This CDR3 contains 15 residues. V was pared by 2 bases and J by 7 bases, with 11 bases of the junction left unmatched. The germline gives CDR1 SGHDT, CDR2 YYEEEE.